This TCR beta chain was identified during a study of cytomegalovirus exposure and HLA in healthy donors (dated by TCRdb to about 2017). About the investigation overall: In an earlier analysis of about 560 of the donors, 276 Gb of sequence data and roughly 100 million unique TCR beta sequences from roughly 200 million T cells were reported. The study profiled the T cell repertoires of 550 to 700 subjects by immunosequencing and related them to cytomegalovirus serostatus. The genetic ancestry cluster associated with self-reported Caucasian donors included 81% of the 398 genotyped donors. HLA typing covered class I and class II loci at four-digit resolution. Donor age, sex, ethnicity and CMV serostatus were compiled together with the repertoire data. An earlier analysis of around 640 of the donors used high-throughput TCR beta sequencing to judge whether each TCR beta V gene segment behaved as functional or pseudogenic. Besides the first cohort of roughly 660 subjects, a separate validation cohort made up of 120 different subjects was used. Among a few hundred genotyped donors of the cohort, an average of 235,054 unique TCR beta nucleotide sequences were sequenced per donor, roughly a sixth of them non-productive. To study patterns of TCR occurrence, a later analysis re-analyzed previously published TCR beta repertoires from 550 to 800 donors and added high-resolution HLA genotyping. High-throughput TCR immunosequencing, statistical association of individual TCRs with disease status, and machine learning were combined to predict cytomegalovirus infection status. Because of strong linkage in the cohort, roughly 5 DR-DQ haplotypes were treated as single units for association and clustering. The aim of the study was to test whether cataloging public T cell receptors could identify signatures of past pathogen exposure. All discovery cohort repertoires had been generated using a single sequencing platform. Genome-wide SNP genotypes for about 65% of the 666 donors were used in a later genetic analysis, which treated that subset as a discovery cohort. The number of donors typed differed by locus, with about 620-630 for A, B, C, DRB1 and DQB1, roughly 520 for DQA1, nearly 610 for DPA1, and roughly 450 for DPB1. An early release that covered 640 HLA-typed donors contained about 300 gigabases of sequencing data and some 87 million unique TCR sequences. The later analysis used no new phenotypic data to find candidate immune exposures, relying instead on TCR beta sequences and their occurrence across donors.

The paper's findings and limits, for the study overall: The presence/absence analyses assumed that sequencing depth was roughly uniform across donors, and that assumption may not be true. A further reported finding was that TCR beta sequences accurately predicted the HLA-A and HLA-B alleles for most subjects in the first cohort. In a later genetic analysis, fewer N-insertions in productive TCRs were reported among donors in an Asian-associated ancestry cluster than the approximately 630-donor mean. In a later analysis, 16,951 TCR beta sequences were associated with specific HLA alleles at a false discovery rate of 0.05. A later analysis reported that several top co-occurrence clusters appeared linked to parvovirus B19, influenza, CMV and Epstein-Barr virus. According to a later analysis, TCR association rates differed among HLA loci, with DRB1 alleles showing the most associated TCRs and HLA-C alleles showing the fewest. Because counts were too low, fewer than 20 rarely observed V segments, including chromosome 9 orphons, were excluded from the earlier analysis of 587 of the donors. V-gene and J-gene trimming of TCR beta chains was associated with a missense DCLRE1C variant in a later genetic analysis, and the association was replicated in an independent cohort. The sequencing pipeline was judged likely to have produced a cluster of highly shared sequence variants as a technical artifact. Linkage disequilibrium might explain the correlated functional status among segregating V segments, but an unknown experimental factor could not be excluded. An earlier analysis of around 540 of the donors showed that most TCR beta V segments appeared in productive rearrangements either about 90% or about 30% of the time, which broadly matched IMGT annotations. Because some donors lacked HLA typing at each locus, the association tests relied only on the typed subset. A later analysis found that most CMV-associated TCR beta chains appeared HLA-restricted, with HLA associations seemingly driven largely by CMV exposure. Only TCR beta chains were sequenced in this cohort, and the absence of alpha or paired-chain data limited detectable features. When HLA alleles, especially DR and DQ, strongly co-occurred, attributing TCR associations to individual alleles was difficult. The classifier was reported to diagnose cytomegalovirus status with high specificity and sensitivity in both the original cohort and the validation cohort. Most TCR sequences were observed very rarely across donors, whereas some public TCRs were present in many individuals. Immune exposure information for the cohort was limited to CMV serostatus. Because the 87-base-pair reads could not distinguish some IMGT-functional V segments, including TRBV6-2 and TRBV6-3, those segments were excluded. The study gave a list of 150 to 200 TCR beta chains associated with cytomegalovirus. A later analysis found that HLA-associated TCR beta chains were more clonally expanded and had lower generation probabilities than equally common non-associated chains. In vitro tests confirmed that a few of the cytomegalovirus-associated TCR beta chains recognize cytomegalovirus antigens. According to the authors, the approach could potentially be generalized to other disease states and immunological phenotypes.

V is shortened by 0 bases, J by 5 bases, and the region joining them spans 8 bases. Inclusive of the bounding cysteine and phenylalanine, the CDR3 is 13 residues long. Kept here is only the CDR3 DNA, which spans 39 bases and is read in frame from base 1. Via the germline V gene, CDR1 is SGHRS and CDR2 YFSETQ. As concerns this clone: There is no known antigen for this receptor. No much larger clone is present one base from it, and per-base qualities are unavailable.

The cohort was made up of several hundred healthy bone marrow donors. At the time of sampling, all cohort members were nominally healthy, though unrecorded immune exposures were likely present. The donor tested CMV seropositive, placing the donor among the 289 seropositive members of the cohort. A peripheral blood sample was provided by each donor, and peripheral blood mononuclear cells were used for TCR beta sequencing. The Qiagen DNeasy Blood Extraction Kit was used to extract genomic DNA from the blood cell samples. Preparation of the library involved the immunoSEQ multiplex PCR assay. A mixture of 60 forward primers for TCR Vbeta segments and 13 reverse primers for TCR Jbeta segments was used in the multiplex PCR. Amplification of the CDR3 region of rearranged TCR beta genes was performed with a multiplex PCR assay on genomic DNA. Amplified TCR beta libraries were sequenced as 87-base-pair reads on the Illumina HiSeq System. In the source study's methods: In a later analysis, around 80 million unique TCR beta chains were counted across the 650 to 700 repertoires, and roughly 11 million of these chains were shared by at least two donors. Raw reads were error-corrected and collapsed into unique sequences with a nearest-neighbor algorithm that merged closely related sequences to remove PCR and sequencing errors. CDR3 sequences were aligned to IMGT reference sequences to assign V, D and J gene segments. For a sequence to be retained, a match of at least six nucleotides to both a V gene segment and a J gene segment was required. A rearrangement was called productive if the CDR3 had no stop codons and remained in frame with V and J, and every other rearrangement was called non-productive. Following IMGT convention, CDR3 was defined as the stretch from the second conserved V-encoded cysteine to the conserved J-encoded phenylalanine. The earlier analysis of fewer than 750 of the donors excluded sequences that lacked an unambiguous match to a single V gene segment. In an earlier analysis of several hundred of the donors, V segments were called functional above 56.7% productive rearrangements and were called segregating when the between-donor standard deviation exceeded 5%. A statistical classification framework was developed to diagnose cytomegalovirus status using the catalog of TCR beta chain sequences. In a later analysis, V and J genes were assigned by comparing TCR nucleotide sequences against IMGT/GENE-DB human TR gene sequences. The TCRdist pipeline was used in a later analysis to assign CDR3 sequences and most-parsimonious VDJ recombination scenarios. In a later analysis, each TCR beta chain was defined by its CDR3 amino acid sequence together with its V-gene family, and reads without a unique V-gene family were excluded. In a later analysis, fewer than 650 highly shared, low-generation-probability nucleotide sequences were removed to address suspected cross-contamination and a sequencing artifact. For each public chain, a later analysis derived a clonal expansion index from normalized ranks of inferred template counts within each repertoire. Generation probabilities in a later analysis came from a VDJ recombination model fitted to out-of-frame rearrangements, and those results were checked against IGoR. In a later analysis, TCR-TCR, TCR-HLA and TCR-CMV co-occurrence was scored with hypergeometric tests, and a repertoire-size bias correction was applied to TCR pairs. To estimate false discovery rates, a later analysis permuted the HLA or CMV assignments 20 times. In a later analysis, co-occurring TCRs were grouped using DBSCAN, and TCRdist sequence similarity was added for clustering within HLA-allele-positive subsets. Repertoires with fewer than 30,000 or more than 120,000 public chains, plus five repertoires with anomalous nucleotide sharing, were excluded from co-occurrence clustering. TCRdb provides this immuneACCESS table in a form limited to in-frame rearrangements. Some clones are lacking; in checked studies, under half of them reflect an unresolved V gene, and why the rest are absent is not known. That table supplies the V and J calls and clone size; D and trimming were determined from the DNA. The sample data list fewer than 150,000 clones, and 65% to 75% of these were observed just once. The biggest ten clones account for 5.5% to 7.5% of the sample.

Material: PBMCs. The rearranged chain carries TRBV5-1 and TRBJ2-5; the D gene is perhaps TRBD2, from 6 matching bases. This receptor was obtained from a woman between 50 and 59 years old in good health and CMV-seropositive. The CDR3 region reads CASSLGGVETQYF. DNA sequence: TGCGCCAGCAGCTTGGGGGGGGTGGAGACCCAGTACTTC.